The present TCR beta chain was sequenced within a study of blood T cells in healthy people across ages. Concerning this clonotype itself: Its antigen is currently unknown.

Findings and limits, study-wide: Naive and antigen-experienced cells were not separated, limiting conclusive comparison.

Samples had at least 6.5 million PBMCs isolated from them. Total RNA, at least 5 micrograms per sample, was extracted from PBMCs. Combining a sample-barcoded 5' primer with a J-beta primer mix, a second PCR ran for about 7 to 11 cycles. TCRdb re-derived calls from the 5' RACE reads in MiXCR, one entry per CDR3 protein. The sample records about 1,000,000 distinct CDR3 sequences, over 35% being singletons. The specimen was blood. This clonotype was obtained from a woman between 55 and 75 years old in good health.

The CDR3 reads CASSFAAGALNTGELFF. CDR3 coding DNA: TGTGCCAGCAGTTTCGCGGCGGGAGCTTTAAACACCGGGGAGCTGTTTTTT. The chain combines TRBV12-3 or TRBV12-4 with TRBJ2-2; 7 bases agree with TRBD2. The CDR3 covers 17 residues. Losses at the gene ends were 3 bases for V and 2 bases for J; bases not matched to a gene: 9.